This T cell receptor (beta chain) comes out of a study of blood T cell repertoires in COVID-19. Followed longitudinally, the Seattle patients had been enrolled during active infection. There are 18 residues in the CDR3. CDR1 SGDLS and CDR2 YYNGEE come from the germline V gene. J gave up 3 bases and V 1 base, and 11 bases lay outside the gene matches. In the authors' workflow: Amplified reference gene primers provided the basis for estimating nucleated cell counts. TCRdb keeps only in-frame clones here, not all; method: immunoSEQ multiplex PCR. The V and J calls and clone size come from that table; D and trimming were worked out from the DNA. The table includes hundreds of thousands of clones, 86% detected once.

Sequenced input: peripheral blood. This rearrangement joins TRBV9 to TRBJ2-1; 9 bases line up with TRBD2. The origin of this receptor is a woman older than 75 with COVID-19, enrolled during active disease. The CDR3 region is CASSVQAGGRGSYNEQFF. In nucleotides, the CDR3 is TGTGCCAGCAGCGTACAGGCGGGGGGGCGGGGGAGCTACAATGAGCAGTTCTTC.